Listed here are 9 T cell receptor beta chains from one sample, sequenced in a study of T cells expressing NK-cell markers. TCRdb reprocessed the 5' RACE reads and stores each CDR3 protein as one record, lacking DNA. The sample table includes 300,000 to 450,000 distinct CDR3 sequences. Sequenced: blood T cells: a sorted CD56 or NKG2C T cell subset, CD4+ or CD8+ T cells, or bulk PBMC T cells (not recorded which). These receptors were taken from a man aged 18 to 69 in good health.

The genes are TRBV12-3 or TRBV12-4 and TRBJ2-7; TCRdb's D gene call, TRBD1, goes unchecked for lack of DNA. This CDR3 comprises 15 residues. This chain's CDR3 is CASSTAGTGSLRQYF.

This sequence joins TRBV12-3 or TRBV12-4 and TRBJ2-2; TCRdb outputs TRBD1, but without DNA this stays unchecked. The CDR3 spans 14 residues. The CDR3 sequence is CASRGQGASGELFF.

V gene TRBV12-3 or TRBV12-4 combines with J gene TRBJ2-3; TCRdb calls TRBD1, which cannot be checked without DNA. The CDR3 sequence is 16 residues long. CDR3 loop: CASSSSWGLATDTQYF.

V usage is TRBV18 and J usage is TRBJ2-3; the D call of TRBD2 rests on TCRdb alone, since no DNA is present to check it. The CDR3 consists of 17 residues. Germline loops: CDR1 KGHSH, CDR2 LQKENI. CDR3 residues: CASSPTSGAYSTDTQYF.

This CDR3 is CSARWGAGQGNTEAFF. This chain joins TRBV20-1 and TRBJ1-1; TCRdb picks TRBD1, but there is no DNA to check that call. Germline V CDR1 and CDR2: DFQATT, SNEGSKA (reference sequence). CDR3 length: 16 residues.

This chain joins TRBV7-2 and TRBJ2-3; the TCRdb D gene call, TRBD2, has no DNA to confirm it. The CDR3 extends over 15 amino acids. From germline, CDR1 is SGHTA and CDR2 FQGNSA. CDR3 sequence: CASSLDELRGNTQYF.

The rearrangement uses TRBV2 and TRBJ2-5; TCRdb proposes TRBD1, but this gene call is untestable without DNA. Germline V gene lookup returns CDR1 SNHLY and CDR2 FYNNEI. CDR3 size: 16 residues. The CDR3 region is CASRATGTGGGETQYF.

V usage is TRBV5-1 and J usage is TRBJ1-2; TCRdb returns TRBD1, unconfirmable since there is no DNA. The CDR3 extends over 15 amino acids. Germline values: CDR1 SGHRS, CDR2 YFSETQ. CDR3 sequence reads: CASSLAGGTNYGYTF.

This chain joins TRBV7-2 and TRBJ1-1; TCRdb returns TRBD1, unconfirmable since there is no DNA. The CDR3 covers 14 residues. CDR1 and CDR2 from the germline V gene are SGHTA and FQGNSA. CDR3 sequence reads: CASSGYRVSTEAFF.